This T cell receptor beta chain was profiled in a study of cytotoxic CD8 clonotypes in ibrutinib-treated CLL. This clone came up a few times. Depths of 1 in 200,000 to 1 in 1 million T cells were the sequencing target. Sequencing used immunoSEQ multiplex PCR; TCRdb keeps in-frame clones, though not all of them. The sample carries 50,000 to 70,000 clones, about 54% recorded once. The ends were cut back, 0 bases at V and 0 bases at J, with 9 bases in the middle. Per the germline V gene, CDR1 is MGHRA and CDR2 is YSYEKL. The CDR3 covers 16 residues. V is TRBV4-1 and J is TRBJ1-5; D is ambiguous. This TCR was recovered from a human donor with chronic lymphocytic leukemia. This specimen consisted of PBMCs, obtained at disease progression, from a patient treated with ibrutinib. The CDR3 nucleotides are TGCGCCAGCAGCCAAGACAGGTCTTATAGCAATCAGCCCCAGCATTTT. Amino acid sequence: CASSQDRSYSNQPQHF.